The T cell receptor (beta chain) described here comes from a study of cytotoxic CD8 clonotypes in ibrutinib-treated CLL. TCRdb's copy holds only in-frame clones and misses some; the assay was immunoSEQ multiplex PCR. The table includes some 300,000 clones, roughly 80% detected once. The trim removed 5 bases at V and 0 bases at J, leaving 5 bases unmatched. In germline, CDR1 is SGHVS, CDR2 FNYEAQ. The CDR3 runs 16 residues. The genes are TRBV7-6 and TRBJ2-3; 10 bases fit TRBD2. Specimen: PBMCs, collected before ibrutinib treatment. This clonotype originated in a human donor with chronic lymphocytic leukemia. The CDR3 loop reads CASSPGTSASTDTQYF. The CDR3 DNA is TGTGCCAGCAGCCCGGGGACTAGCGCAAGCACAGATACGCAGTATTTT. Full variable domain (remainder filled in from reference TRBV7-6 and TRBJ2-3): GAGVSQSPRYKVTKRGQDVALRCDPISGHVSLYWYRQALGQGPEFLTYFNYEAQQDKSGLPNDRFSAERPEGSISTLTIQRTEQRDSAMYRCASSPGTSASTDTQYFGPGTRLTVL.